This T cell receptor (beta chain) is from a study of shared clonotypes between healthy human individuals. Sequenced by immunoSEQ multiplex PCR; TCRdb stores in-frame clones only, minus some. The table has hundreds of thousands of clones, 72% seen once. This CDR3 has 14 amino acids. V was clipped by 8 bases and J by 1 base; unmatched bases: 2. From germline, CDR1 is MDHEN and CDR2 SYDVKM. Material: memory CD4+ T cells sorted from blood. Subset specified: CD45RA-negative fraction. This sequence was found in a woman in her twenties or thirties in good health. The V and J genes are TRBV28 and TRBJ2-2; 9 nucleotides line up with TRBD1. DNA of the CDR3: TGTGCCAGCGACAGGGGGGGGAACACCGGGGAGCTGTTTTTT. This codes for CASDRGGNTGELFF.